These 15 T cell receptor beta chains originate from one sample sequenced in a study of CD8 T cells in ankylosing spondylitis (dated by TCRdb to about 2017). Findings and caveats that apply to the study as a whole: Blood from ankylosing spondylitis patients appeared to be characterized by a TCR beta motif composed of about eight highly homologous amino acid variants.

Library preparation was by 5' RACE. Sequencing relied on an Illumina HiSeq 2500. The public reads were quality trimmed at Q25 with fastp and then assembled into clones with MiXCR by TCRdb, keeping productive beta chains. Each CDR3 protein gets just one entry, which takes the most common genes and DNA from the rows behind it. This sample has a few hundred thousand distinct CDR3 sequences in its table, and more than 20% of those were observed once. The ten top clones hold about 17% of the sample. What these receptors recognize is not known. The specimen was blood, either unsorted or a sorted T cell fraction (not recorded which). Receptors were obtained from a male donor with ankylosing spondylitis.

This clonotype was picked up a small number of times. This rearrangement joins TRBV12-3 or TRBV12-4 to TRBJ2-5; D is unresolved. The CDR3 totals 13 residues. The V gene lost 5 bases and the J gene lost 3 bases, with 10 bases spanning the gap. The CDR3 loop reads CASSRISKETQYF. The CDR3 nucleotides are TGTGCCAGCAGTAGGATATCGAAAGAGACCCAGTACTTC.

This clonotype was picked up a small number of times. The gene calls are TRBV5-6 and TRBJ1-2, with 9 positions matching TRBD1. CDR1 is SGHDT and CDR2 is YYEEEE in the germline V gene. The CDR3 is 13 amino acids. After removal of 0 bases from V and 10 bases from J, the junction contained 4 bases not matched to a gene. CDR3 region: CASSLGGQGFYTF. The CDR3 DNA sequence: TGTGCCAGCAGCTTGGGGGGACAGGGATTCTACACCTTC.

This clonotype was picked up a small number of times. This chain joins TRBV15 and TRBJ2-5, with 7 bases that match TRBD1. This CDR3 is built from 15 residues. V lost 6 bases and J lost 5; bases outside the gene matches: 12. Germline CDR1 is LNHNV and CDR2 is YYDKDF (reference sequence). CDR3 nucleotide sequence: TGTGCCACCAGTCACAACAGGGGTAAAGCGGAGACCCAGTACTTC. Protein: CATSHNRGKAETQYF.

Written as DNA, the CDR3 is TGCGCCAGCACCCCAAGGTCTCCAACTAATGAAAAACTGTTTTTT. This gives the protein CASTPRSPTNEKLFF. The rearrangement joins TRBV5-1 to TRBJ1-4, with unresolved D. With 6 bases removed from V and 0 bases from J, the gap between germline ends came to 12 bases. CDR1 SGHRS and CDR2 YFSETQ come from the germline V gene. The CDR3 is made up of 15 amino acids.

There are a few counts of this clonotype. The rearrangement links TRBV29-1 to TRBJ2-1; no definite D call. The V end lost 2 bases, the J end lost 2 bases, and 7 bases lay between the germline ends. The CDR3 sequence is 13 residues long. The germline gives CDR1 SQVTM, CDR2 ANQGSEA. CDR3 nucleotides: TGCAGCGTTGAAAGGGCAGCCTACAATGAGCAGTTCTTC. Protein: CSVERAAYNEQFF.

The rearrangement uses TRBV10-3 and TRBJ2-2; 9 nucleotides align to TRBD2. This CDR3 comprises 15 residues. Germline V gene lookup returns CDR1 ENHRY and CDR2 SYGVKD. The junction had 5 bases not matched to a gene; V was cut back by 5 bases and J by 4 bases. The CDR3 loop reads CAISPGLAFTGELFF. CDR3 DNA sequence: TGTGCCATCAGTCCGGGACTAGCTTTCACCGGGGAGCTGTTTTTT.

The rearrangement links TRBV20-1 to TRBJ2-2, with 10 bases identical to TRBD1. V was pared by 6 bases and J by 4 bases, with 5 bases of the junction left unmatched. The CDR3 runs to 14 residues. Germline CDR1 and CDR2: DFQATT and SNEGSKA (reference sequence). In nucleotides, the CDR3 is TGCAGTGCCCAGGACAGGGGGTTCACCGGGGAGCTGTTTTTT. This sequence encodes CSAQDRGFTGELFF.

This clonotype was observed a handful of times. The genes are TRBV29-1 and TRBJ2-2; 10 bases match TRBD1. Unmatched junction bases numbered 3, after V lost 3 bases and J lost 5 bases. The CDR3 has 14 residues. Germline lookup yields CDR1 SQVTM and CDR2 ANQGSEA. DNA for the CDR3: TGCAGCGTTGAGGGACAGGGGTTTACCGGGGAGCTGTTTTTT. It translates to CSVEGQGFTGELFF.

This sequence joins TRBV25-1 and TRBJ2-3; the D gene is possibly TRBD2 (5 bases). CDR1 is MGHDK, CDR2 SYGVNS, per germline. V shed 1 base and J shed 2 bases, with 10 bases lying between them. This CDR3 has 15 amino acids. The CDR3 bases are TGTGCCAGCAGTGAATCGGGGAGACCCACAGATACGCAGTATTTT. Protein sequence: CASSESGRPTDTQYF. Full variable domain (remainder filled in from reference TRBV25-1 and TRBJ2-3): EADIYQTPRYLVIGTGKKITLECSQTMGHDKMYWYQQDPGMELHLIHYSYGVNSTEKGDLSSESTVSRIRTEHFPLTLESARPSHTSQYLCASSESGRPTDTQYFGPGTRLTVL.

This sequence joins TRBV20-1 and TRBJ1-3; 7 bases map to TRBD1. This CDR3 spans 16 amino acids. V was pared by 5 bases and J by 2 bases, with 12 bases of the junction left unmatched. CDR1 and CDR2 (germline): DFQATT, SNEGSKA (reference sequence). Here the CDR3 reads CSARSRPGGPGNTIYF. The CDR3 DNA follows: TGCAGTGCTCGGTCCCGTCCAGGGGGACCTGGAAACACCATATATTTT.

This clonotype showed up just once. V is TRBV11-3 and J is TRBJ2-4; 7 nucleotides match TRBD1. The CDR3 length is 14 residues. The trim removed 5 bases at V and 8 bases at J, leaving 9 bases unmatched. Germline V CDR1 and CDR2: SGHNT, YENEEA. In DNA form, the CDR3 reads TGTGCCAGCAGCCCGACAGGGCGTCGGGACATTCAGTACTTC. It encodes CASSPTGRRDIQYF.

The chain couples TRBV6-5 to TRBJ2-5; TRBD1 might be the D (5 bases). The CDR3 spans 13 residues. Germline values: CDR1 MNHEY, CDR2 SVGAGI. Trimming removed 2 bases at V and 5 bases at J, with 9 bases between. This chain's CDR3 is CASSYPGWETQYF. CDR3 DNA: TGTGCCAGCAGTTACCCAGGGTGGGAGACCCAGTACTTC.

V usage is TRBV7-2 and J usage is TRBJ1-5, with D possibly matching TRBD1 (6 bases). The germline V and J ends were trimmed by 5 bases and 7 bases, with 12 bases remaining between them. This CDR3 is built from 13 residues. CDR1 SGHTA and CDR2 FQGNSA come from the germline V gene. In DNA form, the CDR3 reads TGTGCCAGCAGCCTCTCAGGACAGCAGCCCCAGCATTTT. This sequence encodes CASSLSGQQPQHF.

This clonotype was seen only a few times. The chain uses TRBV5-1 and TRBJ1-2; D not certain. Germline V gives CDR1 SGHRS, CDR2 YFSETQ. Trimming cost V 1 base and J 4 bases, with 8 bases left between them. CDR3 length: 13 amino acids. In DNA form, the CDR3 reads TGCGCCAGCAGCTTGACAGCTTTCTATGGCTACACCTTC. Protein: CASSLTAFYGYTF.

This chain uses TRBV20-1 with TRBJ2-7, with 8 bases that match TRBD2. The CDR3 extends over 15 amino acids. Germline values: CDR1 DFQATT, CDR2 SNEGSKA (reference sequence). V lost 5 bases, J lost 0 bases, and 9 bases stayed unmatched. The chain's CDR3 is CSAPPGGPSSYEQYF. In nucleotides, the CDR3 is TGCAGTGCTCCCCCGGGGGGGCCTAGCTCCTACGAGCAGTACTTC.